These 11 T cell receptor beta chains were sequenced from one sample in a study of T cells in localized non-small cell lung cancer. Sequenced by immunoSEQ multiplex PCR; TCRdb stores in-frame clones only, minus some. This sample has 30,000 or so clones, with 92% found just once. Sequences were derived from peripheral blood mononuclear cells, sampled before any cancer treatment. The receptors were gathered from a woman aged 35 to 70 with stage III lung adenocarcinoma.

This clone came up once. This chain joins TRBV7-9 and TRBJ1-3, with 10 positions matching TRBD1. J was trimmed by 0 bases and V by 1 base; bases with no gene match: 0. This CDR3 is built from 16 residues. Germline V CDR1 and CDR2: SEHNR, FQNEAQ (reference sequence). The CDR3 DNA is TGTGCCAGCAGCTTAGGGACAGGGGGCTCTGGAAACACCATATATTTT. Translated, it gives CASSLGTGGSGNTIYF.

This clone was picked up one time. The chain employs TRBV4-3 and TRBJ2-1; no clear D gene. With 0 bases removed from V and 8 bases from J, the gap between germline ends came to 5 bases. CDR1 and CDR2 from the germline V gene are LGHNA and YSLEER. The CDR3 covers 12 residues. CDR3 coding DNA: TGCGCCAGCAGCCAAGATAAAGATGAGCAGTTCTTC. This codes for CASSQDKDEQFF.

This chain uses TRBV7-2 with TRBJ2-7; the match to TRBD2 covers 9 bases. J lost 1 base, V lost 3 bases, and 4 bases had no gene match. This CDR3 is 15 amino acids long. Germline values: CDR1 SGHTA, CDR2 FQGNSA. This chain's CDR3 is CASSLLGLASYEQYF. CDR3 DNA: TGTGCCAGCAGCTTGTTGGGACTAGCATCCTACGAGCAGTACTTC. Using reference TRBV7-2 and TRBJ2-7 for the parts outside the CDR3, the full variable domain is GAGVSQSPSNKVTEKGKDVELRCDPISGHTALYWYRQSLGQGLEFLIYFQGNSAPDKSGLPSDRFSAERTGGSVSTLTIQRTQQEDSAVYLCASSLLGLASYEQYFGPGTRLTVT.

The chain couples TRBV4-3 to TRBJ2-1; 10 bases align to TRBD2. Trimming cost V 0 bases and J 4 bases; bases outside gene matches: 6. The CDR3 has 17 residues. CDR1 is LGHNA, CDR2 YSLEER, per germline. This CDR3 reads CASSQEGSGRAYNEQFF. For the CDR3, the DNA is TGCGCCAGCAGCCAAGAGGGGAGCGGGAGGGCTTACAATGAGCAGTTCTTC.

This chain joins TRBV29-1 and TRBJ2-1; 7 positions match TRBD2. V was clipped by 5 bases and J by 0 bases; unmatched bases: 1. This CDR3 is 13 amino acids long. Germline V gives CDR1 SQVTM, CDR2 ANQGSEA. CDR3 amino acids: CSVLAVSYNEQFF. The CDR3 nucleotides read TGCAGCGTTCTAGCGGTCTCCTACAATGAGCAGTTCTTC.

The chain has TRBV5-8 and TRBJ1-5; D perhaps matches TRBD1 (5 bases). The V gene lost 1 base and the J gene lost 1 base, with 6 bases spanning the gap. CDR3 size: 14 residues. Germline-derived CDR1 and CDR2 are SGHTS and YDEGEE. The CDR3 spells CASSLSGSNQPQHF. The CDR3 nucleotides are TGTGCCAGCAGCTTGTCAGGGAGCAATCAGCCCCAGCATTTT.

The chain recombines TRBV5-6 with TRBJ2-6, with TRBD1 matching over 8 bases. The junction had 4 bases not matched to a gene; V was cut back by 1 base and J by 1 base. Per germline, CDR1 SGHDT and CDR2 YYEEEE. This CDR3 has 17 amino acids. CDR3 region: CASSLPGGWSGANVLTF. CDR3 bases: TGTGCCAGCAGCTTGCCAGGGGGCTGGTCTGGGGCCAACGTCCTGACTTTC.

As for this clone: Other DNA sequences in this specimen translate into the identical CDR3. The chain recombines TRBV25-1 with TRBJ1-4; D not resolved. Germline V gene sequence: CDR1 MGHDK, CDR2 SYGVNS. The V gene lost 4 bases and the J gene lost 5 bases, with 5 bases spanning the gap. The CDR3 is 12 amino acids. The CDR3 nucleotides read TGTGCCAGCAGTGTTGTCAATGAAAAACTGTTTTTT. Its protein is CASSVVNEKLFF.

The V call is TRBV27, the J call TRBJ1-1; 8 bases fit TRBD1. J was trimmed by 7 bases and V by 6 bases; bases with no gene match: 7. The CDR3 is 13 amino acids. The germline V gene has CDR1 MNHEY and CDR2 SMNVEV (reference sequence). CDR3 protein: CASRNQGAFEAFF. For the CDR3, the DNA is TGTGCCAGCAGAAATCAGGGGGCGTTTGAAGCTTTCTTT.

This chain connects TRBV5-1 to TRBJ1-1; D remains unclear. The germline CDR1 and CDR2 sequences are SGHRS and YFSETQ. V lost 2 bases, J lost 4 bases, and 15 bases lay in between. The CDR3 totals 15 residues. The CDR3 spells CASSLSGSVTTEAFF. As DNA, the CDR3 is TGCGCCAGCAGCTTATCTGGGAGTGTCACCACTGAAGCTTTCTTT.

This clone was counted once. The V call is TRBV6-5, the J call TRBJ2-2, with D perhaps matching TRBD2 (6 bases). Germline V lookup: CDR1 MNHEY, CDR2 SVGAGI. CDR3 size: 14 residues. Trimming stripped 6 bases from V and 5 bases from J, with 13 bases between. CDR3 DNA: TGTGCCAGCAGGGCCCGGACTAATACCGGGGAGCTGTTTTTT. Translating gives CASRARTNTGELFF.